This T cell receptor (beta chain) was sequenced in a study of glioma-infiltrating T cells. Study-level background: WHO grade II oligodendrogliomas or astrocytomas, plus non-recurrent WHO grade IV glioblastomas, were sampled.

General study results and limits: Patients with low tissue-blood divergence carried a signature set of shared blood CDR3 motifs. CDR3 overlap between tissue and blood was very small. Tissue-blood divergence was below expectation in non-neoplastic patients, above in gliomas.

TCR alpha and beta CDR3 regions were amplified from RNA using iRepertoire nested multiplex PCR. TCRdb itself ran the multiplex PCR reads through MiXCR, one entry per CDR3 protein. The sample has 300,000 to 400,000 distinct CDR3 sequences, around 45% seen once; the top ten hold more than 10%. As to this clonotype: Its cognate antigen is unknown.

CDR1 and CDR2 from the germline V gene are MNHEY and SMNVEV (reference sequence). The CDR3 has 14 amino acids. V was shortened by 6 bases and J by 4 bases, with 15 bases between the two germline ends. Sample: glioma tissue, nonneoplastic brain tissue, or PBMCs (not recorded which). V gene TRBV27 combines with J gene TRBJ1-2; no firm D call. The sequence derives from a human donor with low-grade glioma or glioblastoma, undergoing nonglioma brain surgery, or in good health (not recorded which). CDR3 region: CASSADFSTYGYTF. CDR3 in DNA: TGTGCCAGCAGCGCTGACTTCTCCACCTATGGCTACACCTTC.